This TCR beta chain was sequenced during a study of cytomegalovirus exposure and HLA in healthy donors. The PCR contained 60 Vbeta and 13 Jbeta primers. Some clones are missing from TCRdb's copy, which holds only in-frame ones; the method was immunoSEQ multiplex PCR. The sample carries about 160,000 clones, roughly 80% recorded once. Germline CDR1 SQVTM, CDR2 ANQGSEA. The CDR3 covers 16 residues. With V trimmed by 1 base and J by 4 bases, 8 bases remained unmatched. Sequencing was carried out using PBMCs. The TCR was taken from a man aged 25-45 years in good health and CMV-seropositive. This sequence joins TRBV29-1 and TRBJ2-5; the match to TRBD1 covers 11 bases. Written as DNA, the CDR3 is TGCAGCGTTGAAGGGAGGCCGGGACAGGGGGGAGAGACCCAGTACTTC. Residues: CSVEGRPGQGGETQYF. Full variable domain (remainder filled in from reference TRBV29-1 and TRBJ2-5): SAVISQKPSRDICQRGTSLTIQCQVDSQVTMMFWYRQQPGQSLTLIATANQGSEATYESGFVIDKFPISRPNLTFSTLTVSNMSPEDSSIYLCSVEGRPGQGGETQYFGPGTRLLVL.